The rows below give T cell receptor beta chains drawn from one sample of a study of siplizumab effects on memory and regulatory T cells. Libraries were prepared by immunoSEQ multiplex PCR; TCRdb keeps only in-frame clonotypes and omits some of them. The sample includes more than 95,000 clones, about 93% of them seen just once. Sequenced sample: Tregs sorted from blood. The receptor set was obtained from a human donor in good health. CDR3s include the opening cysteine and the closing phenylalanine or tryptophan. Each record gives: D gene, V gene, CDR3 length, J gene, clone size, CDR3 DNA, CDR3 protein. D genes are given only for firm matches. Clone size is given for some rows only: seen once, a few or many times, or a class if the clone is expanded.

>-|TRBV14|11|TRBJ1-1|few
TGTGCCAGCAGCATGAACACTGAAGCTTTCTTT
CASSMNTEAFF
>-|TRBV15|13|TRBJ2-3|-
TGTGCCACCAGCAGGAGTAGCACAGATACGCAGTATTTT
CATSRSSTDTQYF
>-|TRBV7-9|18|TRBJ2-2|-
TGTGCCAGCAGCTTAGGGTCTGGGGTAGTTTCGAACACCGGGGAGCTGTTTTTT
CASSLGSGVVSNTGELFF
>-|TRBV5-1|15|TRBJ2-7|-
TGCGCCAGCAGCTTGTCGGGTGGCCTTAGCTACGAGCAGTACTTC
CASSLSGGLSYEQYF
>-|TRBV7-8|14|TRBJ1-4|-
TGTGCCAGCAGCCCGTACAGGGTCGGGGAAAAACTGTTTTTT
CASSPYRVGEKLFF
>-|TRBV6-5|15|TRBJ2-7|-
TGTGCCAGCAGGTACAACAGGGTGAGGTCCTACGAGCAGTACTTC
CASRYNRVRSYEQYF
>-|TRBV20-1|11|TRBJ2-7|-
TGCAGTGCTAGAGGCGGCTACGAGCAGTACTTC
CSARGGYEQYF
>TRBD1|TRBV7-3|17|TRBJ1-1|-
TGTGCCAGCAGCTTACTCCACCGGACAGGGGAGAACACTGAAGCTTTCTTT
CASSLLHRTGENTEAFF
>-|TRBV18|11|TRBJ2-7|-
TGTGCCAGCTCACAAACCTACGAGCAGTACTTC
CASSQTYEQYF
>-|TRBV7-2|13|TRBJ1-1|once
TGTGCCAGCAGCTTGATGGAGGGCACTGAAGCTTTCTTT
CASSLMEGTEAFF
>TRBD1|TRBV29-1|15|TRBJ1-2|-
TGCAGCGTCGAAGGGTGGCAGGGGGTTCGTAGGGGCTACACCTTC
CSVEGWQGVRRGYTF
>-|TRBV27|16|TRBJ1-6|-
TGTGCCAGCAGTTTATGGGCCACAGGGATGGATTCACCCCTCCACTTT
CASSLWATGMDSPLHF
>-|TRBV10-3|13|TRBJ2-5|-
TGTGCCATCAGTGAGGTTGAGCGCGGGACCCAGTACTTC
CAISEVERGTQYF
>TRBD2|TRBV29-1|15|TRBJ2-3|-
TGCAGCGCGGAGGGACTAGCGGGAGGGCCGGGTACGCAGTATTTT
CSAEGLAGGPGTQYF
>-|TRBV2|12|TRBJ1-5|-
TGTGCCAGCACTACGGGGTATCAGCCCCAGCATTTT
CASTTGYQPQHF
>-|TRBV6-5|14|TRBJ1-3|once
TGTGCCAGCAGTCGACTGGATGGCGGAAACACCATATATTTT
CASSRLDGGNTIYF
>-|TRBV7-2|11|TRBJ1-5|-
TGTGCCAGCAGCTATAAATCGGCCCAGCATTTT
CASSYKSAQHF
>-|TRBV19|14|TRBJ2-7|-
TGTGCCAGTAGTATTGCCGGCCCGACCTACGAGCAGTACTTC
CASSIAGPTYEQYF
>TRBD1|TRBV27|14|TRBJ2-1|-
TGTGCCAGCAGTTGGGGGACAGCTTACAATGAGCAGTTCTTC
CASSWGTAYNEQFF
>TRBD2|TRBV19|11|TRBJ2-2|-
TGTGCCACCGGGGGGTCTTGGGAGCTGTTTTTT
CATGGSWELFF
>-|TRBV9|15|TRBJ2-5|-
TGTGCCAGCAGCGTGGCGGGACACTACCAAGAGACCCAGTACTTC
CASSVAGHYQETQYF
>-|TRBV2|12|TRBJ2-1|-
TGTGCCAAGACAGGTTTTGGCAATGAGCAGTTCTTC
CAKTGFGNEQFF
>-|TRBV6-1|15|TRBJ2-7|-
TGTGCCAGCAGTGCCCCGGGCAGGGGACTCTACGAGCAGTACTTC
CASSAPGRGLYEQYF
>-|TRBV6-6|14|TRBJ2-7|-
TGTGCCAGCAGTTACTCGCTAACAGGGACCGAGCAGTACTTC
CASSYSLTGTEQYF
>TRBD1|TRBV4-2|16|TRBJ1-2|few
TGTGCCAGCAGCCAGGCCTTCGGACAGGACAACTATGGCTACACCTTC
CASSQAFGQDNYGYTF
>TRBD2|TRBV2|15|TRBJ2-1|-
TGTGCCAGCAGTGTCCAAGCGGGGGGCTTAAATGAGCAGTTCTTC
CASSVQAGGLNEQFF
>-|TRBV6-5|14|TRBJ1-5|-
TGTGCCAGCAGTTTTTACAGGGGCAATCAGCCCCAGCATTTT
CASSFYRGNQPQHF
>-|TRBV10-2|11|TRBJ2-5|-
TGCGCCAGCAGTGATACTGAGACCCAGTACTTC
CASSDTETQYF
>-|TRBV7-9|15|TRBJ1-2|-
TGTGCCAGCAGCTTAAGGGGCACCTCTAACTATGGCTACACCTTC
CASSLRGTSNYGYTF
>TRBD2|TRBV18|17|TRBJ2-7|-
TGTGCCAGCTCACCCGGACTAGCGGGGGGCAGCTCCTACGAGCAGTACTTC
CASSPGLAGGSSYEQYF
>TRBD1|TRBV10-2|15|TRBJ2-1|-
TGCGCCAGCAGTGATCCCCAGGGGGCTTTGTATGAGCAGTTCTTC
CASSDPQGALYEQFF
>-|TRBV7-9|11|TRBJ1-4|-
TGTGCCAGCAGCTTTGCGGAAAAACTGTTTTTT
CASSFAEKLFF
>-|TRBV30|14|TRBJ2-2|-
TGTGCCTGGAGCCGGGATTTTTACACCGGGGAGCTGTTTTTT
CAWSRDFYTGELFF
>TRBD1|TRBV2|15|TRBJ1-6|-
TGTGCCAGCAGTCCGGGACAGGGTCGAAATTCACCCCTCCACTTT
CASSPGQGRNSPLHF
>-|TRBV18|14|TRBJ1-2|-
TGTGCCAGCTCACCACTCTCGGGTGTCTATGGCTACACCTTC
CASSPLSGVYGYTF
>-|TRBV18|13|TRBJ2-7|-
TGTGCCAGCTCACCCCGACCCTCCTACGAGCAGTACTTC
CASSPRPSYEQYF
>-|TRBV30|15|TRBJ1-4|-
TGTGCCTGGAGCATCCGGCAGGGCCCTAATGAAAAACTGTTTTTT
CAWSIRQGPNEKLFF
>-|TRBV6-1|12|TRBJ1-1|-
TGTGCCAGCGGAAGTGGGGGACGGCTAGCTTTCTTT
CASGSGGRLAFF
>-|TRBV19|14|TRBJ1-1|once
TGTGCCAGTAGGTACCGGGAACCCAACACTGAAGCTTTCTTT
CASRYREPNTEAFF
>-|TRBV19|14|TRBJ1-5|-
TGTGCCAGTAGTCTCACTCGGGCGGGTCAGCCCCAGCATTTT
CASSLTRAGQPQHF
>-|TRBV6-1|15|TRBJ1-2|-
TGTGCCAGCAGTGAGGGGGTCATCCCGTCGGAGGGCTACACCTTC
CASSEGVIPSEGYTF